This is a list of T cell receptor beta chains from one sample in a study of tumor and adjacent non-tumor tissue in lung cancer. MiXCR, run by TCRdb on the multiplex PCR reads, gives a single entry per CDR3 protein. The table includes more than 55,000 distinct CDR3 sequences, about 56% detected once. Sequenced sample: distant non-tumor lung tissue. Receptor source: a man in his 70s with non-small cell lung cancer. CDR3s include the opening cysteine and the closing phenylalanine or tryptophan. D genes are given only for firm matches. Rows may omit the clone size; those that give it use once, few, many or a size class.

cdr3_nt: TGTGCCAGCAGTGAAGGGGTAGGCCAAGAGACCCAGTATTTC; cdr3_aa: CASSEGVGQETQYF; j_call: TRBJ2-5; d_call: -; clone_size: -; v_call: TRBV6-1
cdr3_nt: TGTGCCAGCAGTTCGTGGTTGGACACTGGAGCTTTCTTT; cdr3_aa: CASSSWLDTGAFF; j_call: TRBJ1-1; d_call: -; clone_size: -; v_call: TRBV6-5
cdr3_nt: TGTGCCAGCAGCCCCATAGGCCGACAGGAAGATAACAATGAGCAGTTCTTC; cdr3_aa: CASSPIGRQEDNNEQFF; j_call: TRBJ2-1; d_call: -; clone_size: medium-sized; v_call: TRBV11-2
cdr3_nt: TGTGCCAGCAGCTTGACGATTAGCTCTGGGACCAACGTCCTGACTTTC; cdr3_aa: CASSLTISSGTNVLTF; j_call: TRBJ2-6; d_call: -; clone_size: few; v_call: TRBV11-2
cdr3_nt: TGTGCCAGCAGGGGTTACAGAAACACCGGGGAGCTGTTTTTT; cdr3_aa: CASRGYRNTGELFF; j_call: TRBJ2-2; d_call: -; clone_size: medium-sized; v_call: TRBV6-1
cdr3_nt: TGTGCCAGCGGCTTAGTAGGGGGGCAGGCAGATGCGCAGTATTTT; cdr3_aa: CASGLVGGQADAQYF; j_call: TRBJ2-3; d_call: -; clone_size: -; v_call: TRBV11-2
cdr3_nt: TGTGCCAGCGATTCCTTGACAGGCCCCGAGCAGTACTTC; cdr3_aa: CASDSLTGPEQYF; j_call: TRBJ2-7; d_call: -; clone_size: -; v_call: TRBV12-3/TRBV12-4
cdr3_nt: TGCAGTCTTTGGTGGTGCTCAGAGACCCAGTACTTC; cdr3_aa: CSLWWCSETQYF; j_call: TRBJ2-5; d_call: -; clone_size: -; v_call: TRBV29-1
cdr3_nt: TGCAGCGTTGCGAATACCGGGGCCCGGCCAGCACAGTATTTT; cdr3_aa: CSVANTGARPAQYF; j_call: TRBJ2-3; d_call: -; clone_size: -; v_call: TRBV29-1
cdr3_nt: TGTGCCAGCAGCCTTAGCGGGGGCCTTGGGGAGACCCAGTACTTC; cdr3_aa: CASSLSGGLGETQYF; j_call: TRBJ2-5; d_call: TRBD2; clone_size: many; v_call: TRBV5-4
cdr3_nt: TGCAGCGTTGGACAGAAAGTGGCGCCGGTCTATGGCTACACCTTC; cdr3_aa: CSVGQKVAPVYGYTF; j_call: TRBJ1-2; d_call: -; clone_size: many; v_call: TRBV29-1
cdr3_nt: TGCAGCTTGGCTTGTGTCAGGGACTACGAGCAGTACTTC; cdr3_aa: CSLACVRDYEQYF; j_call: TRBJ2-7; d_call: -; clone_size: many; v_call: TRBV29-1
cdr3_nt: TGTGCCAGCAGTGAAGCTGGGTGGGGCCCCAGGTGCGAGCAGTACTTC; cdr3_aa: CASSEAGWGPRCEQYF; j_call: TRBJ2-7; d_call: -; clone_size: many; v_call: TRBV6-1
cdr3_nt: TGTGTCAGCAGCCCCCAGGGGCGAAGTTATGAAGCTTTCTTT; cdr3_aa: CVSSPQGRSYEAFF; j_call: TRBJ1-1; d_call: -; clone_size: -; v_call: TRBV6-2/TRBV6-3
cdr3_nt: TGTGTCAGCAGTGAAGCAGGGACTAGCGGGGGTGCAGAGACCCAGTACTTC; cdr3_aa: CVSSEAGTSGGAETQYF; j_call: TRBJ2-5; d_call: TRBD2; clone_size: -; v_call: TRBV2
cdr3_nt: TGTGTCAGCAGCCAAAACTCCGGGCACAGGGGGCGCGACTATGGCTACACCTTC; cdr3_aa: CVSSQNSGHRGRDYGYTF; j_call: TRBJ1-2; d_call: TRBD1; clone_size: once; v_call: TRBV14
cdr3_nt: TGTGCCAGCAGTGAAACGCAGGGATATGGCTACACCTTC; cdr3_aa: CASSETQGYGYTF; j_call: TRBJ1-2; d_call: -; clone_size: many; v_call: TRBV6-1
cdr3_nt: TGCGGTGCTAGTGAGCAGCTAAAACAGCCCCAGCATTTT; cdr3_aa: CGASEQLKQPQHF; j_call: TRBJ1-5; d_call: -; clone_size: -; v_call: TRBV20-1
cdr3_nt: TGTGCCGTCGGACTAGCGGGAACCGATGAGCAGTTCTTC; cdr3_aa: CAVGLAGTDEQFF; j_call: TRBJ2-1; d_call: TRBD2; clone_size: many; v_call: TRBV24-1
cdr3_nt: TGTGCCAGCGAGCGCGGAGACACAGATACGCAGTATTTT; cdr3_aa: CASERGDTDTQYF; j_call: TRBJ2-3; d_call: -; clone_size: -; v_call: TRBV5-4
cdr3_nt: TGTGCCAGCAGCCTAGACAGGGCTACCGGGGAGCTGTTTTTT; cdr3_aa: CASSLDRATGELFF; j_call: TRBJ2-2; d_call: TRBD1; clone_size: many; v_call: TRBV7-3
cdr3_nt: TGTGCCGGCAGCTTTACCCAGGATAGTACGGCCGGGGAGCTGTTTTTT; cdr3_aa: CAGSFTQDSTAGELFF; j_call: TRBJ2-2; d_call: -; clone_size: -; v_call: TRBV7-6
cdr3_nt: TGTGCCAGCAGCGCCAGACAGGGACGATACAAAAACATTCAGTACTTC; cdr3_aa: CASSARQGRYKNIQYF; j_call: TRBJ2-4; d_call: TRBD1; clone_size: -; v_call: TRBV11-1
cdr3_nt: TGCAGCGTTGTTCGCCGGGACAGATACTACAATGAGCAGTTCTTC; cdr3_aa: CSVVRRDRYYNEQFF; j_call: TRBJ2-1; d_call: TRBD1; clone_size: -; v_call: TRBV29-1
cdr3_nt: TGTGCCAGCAGTGGGACGATAACGTTACATGAGCAGTTCTTC; cdr3_aa: CASSGTITLHEQFF; j_call: TRBJ2-1; d_call: -; clone_size: many; v_call: TRBV6-1